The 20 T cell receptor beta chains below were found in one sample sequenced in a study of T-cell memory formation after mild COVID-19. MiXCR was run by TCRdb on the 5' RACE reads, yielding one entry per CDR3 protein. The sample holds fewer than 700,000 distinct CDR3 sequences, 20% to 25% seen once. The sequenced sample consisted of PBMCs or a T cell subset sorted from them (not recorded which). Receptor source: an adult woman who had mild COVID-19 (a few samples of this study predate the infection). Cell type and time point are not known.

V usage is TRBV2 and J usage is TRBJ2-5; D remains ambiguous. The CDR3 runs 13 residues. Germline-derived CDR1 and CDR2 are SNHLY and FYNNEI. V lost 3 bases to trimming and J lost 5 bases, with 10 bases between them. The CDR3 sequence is CASSDYGYETQYF. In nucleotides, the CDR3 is TGTGCCAGCAGTGATTATGGGTATGAGACCCAGTACTTC.

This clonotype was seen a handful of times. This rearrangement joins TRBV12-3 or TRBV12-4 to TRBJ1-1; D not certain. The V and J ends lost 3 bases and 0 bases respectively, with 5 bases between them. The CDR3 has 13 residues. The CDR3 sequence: CASSFILNTEAFF. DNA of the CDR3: TGTGCCAGCAGTTTTATATTGAACACTGAAGCTTTCTTT.

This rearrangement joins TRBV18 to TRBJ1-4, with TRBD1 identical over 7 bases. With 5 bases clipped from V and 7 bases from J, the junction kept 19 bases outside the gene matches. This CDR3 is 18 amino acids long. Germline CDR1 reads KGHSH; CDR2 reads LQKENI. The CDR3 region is CASSTLGQAGPVGEKLFF. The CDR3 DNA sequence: TGTGCCAGCTCAACATTAGGACAGGCCGGTCCGGTCGGTGAAAAACTGTTTTTT.

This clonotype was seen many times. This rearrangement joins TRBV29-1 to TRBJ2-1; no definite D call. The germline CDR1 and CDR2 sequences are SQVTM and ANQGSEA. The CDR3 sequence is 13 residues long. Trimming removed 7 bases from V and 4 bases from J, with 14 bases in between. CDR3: CSAKELAYNEQFF. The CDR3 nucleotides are TGCAGCGCCAAAGAATTAGCTTACAATGAGCAGTTCTTC.

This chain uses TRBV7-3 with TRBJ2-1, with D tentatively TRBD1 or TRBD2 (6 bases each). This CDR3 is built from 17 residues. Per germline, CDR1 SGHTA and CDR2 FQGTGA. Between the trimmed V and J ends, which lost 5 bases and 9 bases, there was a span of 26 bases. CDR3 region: CASSKEGGFIVPGEQFF. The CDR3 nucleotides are TGTGCCAGCAGCAAAGAGGGGGGCTTTATAGTCCCCGGTGAGCAGTTCTTC.

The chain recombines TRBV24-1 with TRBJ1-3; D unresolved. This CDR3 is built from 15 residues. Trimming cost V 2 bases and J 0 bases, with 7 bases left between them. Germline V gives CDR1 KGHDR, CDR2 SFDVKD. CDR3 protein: CATSDSEASGNTIYF. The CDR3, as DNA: TGTGCCACCAGTGATTCCGAGGCCTCTGGAAACACCATATATTTT.

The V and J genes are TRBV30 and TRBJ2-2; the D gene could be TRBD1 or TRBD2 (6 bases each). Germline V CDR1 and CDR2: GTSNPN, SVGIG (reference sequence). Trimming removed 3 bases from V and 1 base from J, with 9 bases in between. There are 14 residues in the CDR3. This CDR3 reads CAWRRGVNTGELFF. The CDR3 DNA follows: TGTGCCTGGAGGAGGGGGGTGAACACCGGGGAGCTGTTTTTT. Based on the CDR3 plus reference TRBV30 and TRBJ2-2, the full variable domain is SQTIHQWPATLVQPVGSPLSLECTVEGTSNPNLYWYRQAAGRGLQLLFYSVGIGQISSEVPQNLSASRPQDRQFILSSKKLLLSDSGFYLCAWRRGVNTGELFFGEGSRLTVL.

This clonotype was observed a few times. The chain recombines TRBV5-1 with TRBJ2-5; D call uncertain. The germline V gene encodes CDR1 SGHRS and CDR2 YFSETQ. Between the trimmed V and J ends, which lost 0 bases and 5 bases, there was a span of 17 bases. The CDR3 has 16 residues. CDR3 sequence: CASSLADYKQAETQYF. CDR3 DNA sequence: TGCGCCAGCAGCTTGGCCGATTACAAGCAGGCGGAGACCCAGTACTTC. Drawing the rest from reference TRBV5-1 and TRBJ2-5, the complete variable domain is KAGVTQTPRYLIKTRGQQVTLSCSPISGHRSVSWYQQTPGQGLQFLFEYFSETQRNKGNFPGRFSGRQFSNSRSEMNVSTLELGDSALYLCASSLADYKQAETQYFGPGTRLLVL.

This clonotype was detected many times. The CDR3 DNA is TGTGCCATCCGAGCAGGATCGGCAGAGACCCAGTACTTC. Amino acids: CAIRAGSAETQYF. This rearrangement joins TRBV12-3 or TRBV12-4 to TRBJ2-5; D unresolved. Trimming took off 10 bases at V and 4 bases at J, with 16 bases between the two ends. The CDR3 totals 13 residues.

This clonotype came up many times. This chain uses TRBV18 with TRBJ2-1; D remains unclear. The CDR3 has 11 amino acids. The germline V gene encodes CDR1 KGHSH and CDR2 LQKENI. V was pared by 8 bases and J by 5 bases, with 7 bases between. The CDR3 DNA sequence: TGTGCCAGCAGCCCCAACAATGAGCAGTTCTTC. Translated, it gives CASSPNNEQFF.

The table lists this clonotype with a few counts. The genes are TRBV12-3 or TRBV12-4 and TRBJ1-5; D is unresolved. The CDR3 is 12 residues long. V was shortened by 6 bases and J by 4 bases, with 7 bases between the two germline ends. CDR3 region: CASRGTNQPQHF. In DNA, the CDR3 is TGTGCCAGCAGAGGTACTAATCAGCCCCAGCATTTT.

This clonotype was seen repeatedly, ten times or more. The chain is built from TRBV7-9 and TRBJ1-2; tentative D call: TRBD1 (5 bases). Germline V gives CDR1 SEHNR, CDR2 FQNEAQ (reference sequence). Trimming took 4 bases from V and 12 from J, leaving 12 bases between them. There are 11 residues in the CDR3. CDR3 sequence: CASSSLTANTF. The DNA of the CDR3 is TGTGCCAGCAGCTCGCTGACAGCGAACACCTTC.

The CDR3 DNA is TGTGCCAGCAGCCCCCCCTCTTTGGGGGGCCAAGAGACCCAGTACTTC. It yields the protein CASSPPSLGGQETQYF. The chain recombines TRBV7-9 with TRBJ2-5; tentative D call: TRBD2 (6 bases). CDR1 is SEHNR, CDR2 FQNEAQ, per germline (reference sequence). The CDR3 extends over 16 amino acids. The ends were cut back, 5 bases at V and 1 base at J, with 17 bases in the middle.

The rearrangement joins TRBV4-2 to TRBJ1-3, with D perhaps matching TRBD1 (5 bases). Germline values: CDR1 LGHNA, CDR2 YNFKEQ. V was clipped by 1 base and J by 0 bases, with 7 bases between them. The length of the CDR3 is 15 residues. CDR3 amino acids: CASSQGRGSGNTIYF. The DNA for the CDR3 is TGTGCCAGCAGCCAAGGGAGGGGCTCTGGAAACACCATATATTTT.

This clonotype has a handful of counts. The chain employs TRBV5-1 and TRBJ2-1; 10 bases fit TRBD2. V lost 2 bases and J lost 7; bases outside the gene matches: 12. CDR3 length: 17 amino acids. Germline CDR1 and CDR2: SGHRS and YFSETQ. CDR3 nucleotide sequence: TGCGCCAGCAGCTTCACCCTAGCGGGGGCGATTCGGAATGAGCAGTTCTTC. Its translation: CASSFTLAGAIRNEQFF.

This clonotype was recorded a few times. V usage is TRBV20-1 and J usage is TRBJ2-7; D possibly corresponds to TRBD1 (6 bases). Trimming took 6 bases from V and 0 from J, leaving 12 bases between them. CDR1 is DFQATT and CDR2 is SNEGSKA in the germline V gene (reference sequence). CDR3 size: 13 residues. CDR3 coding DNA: TGCAGTGCGGGACACATCCGCTCCTACGAGCAGTACTTC. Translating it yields CSAGHIRSYEQYF.

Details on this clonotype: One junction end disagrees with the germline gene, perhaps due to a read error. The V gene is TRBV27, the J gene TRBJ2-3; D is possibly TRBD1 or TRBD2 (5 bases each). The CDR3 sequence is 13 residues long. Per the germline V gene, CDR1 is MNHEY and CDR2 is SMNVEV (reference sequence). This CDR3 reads CASKGNLGDTKYF. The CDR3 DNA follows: TGTGCCAGCAAGGGGAATTTGGGGGATACGAAGTATTTT.

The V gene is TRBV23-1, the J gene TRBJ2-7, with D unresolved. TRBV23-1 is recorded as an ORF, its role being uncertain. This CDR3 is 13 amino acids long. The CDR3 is CAPPSGLTYEQYF. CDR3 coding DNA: TGCGCTCCCCCTTCCGGGCTTACCTACGAGCAGTACTTC.

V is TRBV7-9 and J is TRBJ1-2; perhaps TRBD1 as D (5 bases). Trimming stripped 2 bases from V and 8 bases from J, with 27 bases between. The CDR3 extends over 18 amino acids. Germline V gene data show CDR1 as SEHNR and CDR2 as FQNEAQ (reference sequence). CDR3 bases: TGTGCCAGCAGCTTACCGGGACTGTCTTCAAAAGAGGGCGTCGGCTACACCTTC. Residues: CASSLPGLSSKEGVGYTF.

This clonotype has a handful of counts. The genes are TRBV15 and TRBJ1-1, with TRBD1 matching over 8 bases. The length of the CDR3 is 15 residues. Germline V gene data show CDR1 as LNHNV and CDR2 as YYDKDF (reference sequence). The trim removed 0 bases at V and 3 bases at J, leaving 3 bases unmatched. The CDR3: CATSRDDRGYTEAFF. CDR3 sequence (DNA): TGTGCCACCAGCAGAGACGACAGGGGATACACTGAAGCTTTCTTT.